The present TCR beta chain was sequenced within a study of CD8+CD57+ T cells in acquired aplastic anemia. Study at large: DNA from sorted CD4+ and CD8+ cells averaged about 3.2 ug.

This clonotype was detected ten times or more. The antigen is not known. Broader study findings: Patients and controls had in common 25 to 35 CD8+ CDR3 sequences.

The template for TCR beta VDJ and CDR3 sequence profiling was genomic DNA. TCRdb reanalysed the reads using MiXCR and keeps one entry per CDR3 protein. The table records about 40,000 distinct CDR3 sequences, 63% of them present only once. The authors sequenced patients whose flow cytometry had shown CD8+CD57+ cell expansion. Blood was sampled before the patients had received any therapy. The V and J ends lost 9 bases and 3 bases, in that order; junction bases with no gene match: 9. CDR1 is LNHDA and CDR2 is SQIVND in the germline V gene (reference sequence). The CDR3 is made up of 15 amino acids. Source material: sorted CD4+, CD8+, or CD8+CD57+ T cells (not recorded which) from PBMCs. The TCR sequence derives from a human donor with aplastic anemia. The V gene is TRBV19, the J gene TRBJ1-1; 11 nucleotides align to TRBD1. The CDR3 reads CASSRTGGRDTEAFF. The CDR3 region has the DNA TGTGCCAGCTCCCGGACAGGGGGCAGGGACACTGAAGCTTTCTTT. The variable domain in full, completed from reference TRBV19 and TRBJ1-1, reads DGGITQSPKYLFRKEGQNVTLSCEQNLNHDAMYWYRQDPGQGLRLIYYSQIVNDFQKGDIAEGYSVSREKKESFPLTVTSAQKNPTAFYLCASSRTGGRDTEAFFGQGTRLTVV.